The 25 T cell receptor beta chains listed next were all sequenced from one sample in a study of CD8 T cells in Susac syndrome. 0.5 to 1 ug RNA was reverse transcribed with random hexamers. Using its own MiXCR run on the immunoSEQ multiplex PCR reads, TCRdb lists one record per CDR3 protein. Among approximately 230,000 distinct CDR3 sequences listed, over 85% were seen once. The sample consisted of CD4+ T cells from PBMCs. These receptor sequences come from a human donor with multiple sclerosis.

This rearrangement joins TRBV3-1 to TRBJ2-5, with D perhaps being TRBD1 or TRBD2 (5 bases each). Trimming took 4 bases from V and 4 from J, leaving 16 bases between them. The CDR3 loop spans 15 amino acids. The V gene's germline CDR1 is LGHDT and CDR2 YNNKEL (reference sequence). CDR3 protein: CASSLKGSKVETQYF. The CDR3 nucleotides are TGTGCCAGCAGCCTTAAGGGGAGCAAGGTAGAGACCCAGTACTTC.

This sequence joins TRBV10-3 and TRBJ1-5, with 7 bases matching TRBD1. The CDR3 is 14 amino acids. The junction had 10 bases not matched to a gene; V was cut back by 6 bases and J by 8 bases. Germline V gene sequence: CDR1 ENHRY, CDR2 SYGVKD. CDR3 in DNA: TGTGCCATCAGCCGACAGGGAGGGGTTGAGCCCCAGCATTTT. Residues: CAISRQGGVEPQHF.

J is TRBJ2-3 and V is TRBV30; D is unclear. The CDR3 extends over 13 amino acids. Germline V gives CDR1 GTSNPN, CDR2 SVGIG (reference sequence). Between the trimmed V and J ends, which lost 1 base and 4 bases, there was a span of 9 bases. CDR3 amino acids: CAWSGVRADTQYF. The DNA of the CDR3 is TGTGCCTGGAGTGGGGTAAGGGCAGATACGCAGTATTTT.

The chain recombines TRBV19 with TRBJ1-1; 9 bases line up with TRBD1. The CDR3 is 15 residues long. CDR1 is LNHDA, CDR2 SQIVND, per germline (reference sequence). V shed 3 bases and J 2 bases; nucleotides not matched to a gene: 4. For the CDR3, the DNA is TGTGCCAGTAGTATGAGGGACAGGGCCAACACTGAAGCTTTCTTT. It translates to CASSMRDRANTEAFF. Based on the CDR3 plus reference TRBV19 and TRBJ1-1, the full variable domain is DGGITQSPKYLFRKEGQNVTLSCEQNLNHDAMYWYRQDPGQGLRLIYYSQIVNDFQKGDIAEGYSVSREKKESFPLTVTSAQKNPTAFYLCASSMRDRANTEAFFGQGTRLTVV.

CDR3 protein: CATSDSDSRDNQPQHF. The CDR3 DNA sequence: TGTGCCACCAGTGATTCAGACAGCCGTGACAATCAGCCCCAGCATTTT. V is TRBV24-1 and J is TRBJ1-5; D perhaps matches TRBD1 (5 bases). Germline-derived CDR1 and CDR2 are KGHDR and SFDVKD. The CDR3 sequence is 16 residues long. The V and J ends lost 2 bases and 3 bases respectively, with 13 bases between them.

The chain combines TRBV2 with TRBJ1-1, with TRBD1 as a possible D gene (6 bases). Germline values: CDR1 SNHLY, CDR2 FYNNEI. V lost 6 bases to trimming and J lost 4 bases, with 9 bases between them. The CDR3 sequence is 12 residues long. CDR3 protein: CASRQGSTEAFF. The CDR3 nucleotides are TGTGCCAGCAGGCAGGGGAGCACTGAAGCTTTCTTT.

The rearrangement uses TRBV25-1 and TRBJ2-1; D may match TRBD1 or TRBD2 (5 bases each). The CDR3 runs to 16 residues. The germline V gene encodes CDR1 MGHDK and CDR2 SYGVNS. V lost 0 bases and J lost 5, with 14 bases in between. CDR3 in DNA: TGTGCCAGCAGTGAATATAATCCCCGAGGGGACAATGAGCAGTTCTTC. Translated, it gives CASSEYNPRGDNEQFF. The full variable domain, with the rest looked up from reference TRBV25-1 and TRBJ2-1, is EADIYQTPRYLVIGTGKKITLECSQTMGHDKMYWYQQDPGMELHLIHYSYGVNSTEKGDLSSESTVSRIRTEHFPLTLESARPSHTSQYLCASSEYNPRGDNEQFFGPGTRLTVL.

The J gene is TRBJ1-2, the V gene TRBV6-1, with a possible D match to TRBD1 (5 bases). V was shortened by 0 bases and J by 4 bases, with 12 bases between the two germline ends. CDR1 and CDR2 (germline): MNHNS, SASEGT. The CDR3 has 15 residues. CDR3 coding DNA: TGTGCCAGCAGTGAAGCTGAGGCAGGGAGCTATGGCTACACCTTC. The encoded protein is CASSEAEAGSYGYTF.

The chain joins TRBV5-4 to TRBJ1-6; 7 bases align to TRBD1. The CDR3 spans 15 residues. J lost 8 bases, V lost 0 bases, and 5 bases had no gene match. The V gene's germline CDR1 is SGHNT and CDR2 YYREEE (reference sequence). CDR3 sequence (DNA): TGTGCCAGCAGCTTGGACAGGGGCTCCGATTCACCCCTCCACTTT. Amino acid sequence: CASSLDRGSDSPLHF.

The CDR3 spells CSATRPGPTTYEQYF. The CDR3 nucleotides are TGCAGTGCTACTAGGCCGGGACCAACTACCTACGAGCAGTACTTC. This sequence joins TRBV20-1 and TRBJ2-7, with D perhaps being TRBD1 or TRBD2 (5 bases each). The CDR3 runs to 15 residues. CDR1 is DFQATT and CDR2 is SNEGSKA in the germline V gene (reference sequence). V lost 4 bases and J lost 2, with 18 bases in between.

The chain links TRBV7-2 to TRBJ2-3, with TRBD2 matching over 7 bases. Losses at the gene ends were 7 bases for V and 2 bases for J; bases not matched to a gene: 9. There are 15 residues in the CDR3. The germline V gene has CDR1 SGHTA and CDR2 FQGNSA. The CDR3 loop is CASTPPGRHTDTQYF. As DNA, the CDR3 is TGTGCCAGCACCCCCCCCGGGAGGCACACAGATACGCAGTATTTT.

The V gene is TRBV11-3, the J gene TRBJ2-5; weak D call: TRBD2 (6 bases). V lost 4 bases, J lost 2 bases, and 14 bases lay in between. Germline loops: CDR1 SGHNT, CDR2 YENEEA. The CDR3 length is 15 residues. The DNA for the CDR3 is TGTGCCAGCAGCTCCCGGGCCGGGGGACAAGAGACCCAGTACTTC. Encoded protein: CASSSRAGGQETQYF. Full variable domain (missing parts from reference TRBV11-3 and TRBJ2-5): EAGVVQSPRYKIIEKKQPVAFWCNPISGHNTLYWYLQNLGQGPELLIRYENEEAVDDSQLPKDRFSAERLKGVDSTLKIQPAELGDSAVYLCASSSRAGGQETQYFGPGTRLLVL.

The J gene is TRBJ1-2, the V gene TRBV7-6; 8 positions match TRBD1. Per germline, CDR1 SGHVS and CDR2 FNYEAQ. J lost 4 bases, V lost 0 bases, and 1 base had no gene match. The CDR3 sequence is 14 residues long. CDR3 coding DNA: TGTGCCAGCAGCTTAGCCGACAGGGGCTATGGCTACACCTTC. It is translated as CASSLADRGYGYTF.

The genes are TRBV6-5 and TRBJ1-3; D is undetermined. CDR1 and CDR2 from the germline V gene are MNHEY and SVGAGI. The V gene lost 5 bases and the J gene lost 0 bases, with 14 bases spanning the gap. The CDR3 spans 16 residues. The CDR3 protein is CASSHADGLSGNTIYF. The CDR3 DNA follows: TGTGCCAGCAGTCACGCCGACGGCCTCTCTGGAAACACCATATATTTT.

The chain is built from TRBV11-2 and TRBJ2-7; 11 nucleotides line up with TRBD2. Germline-derived CDR1 and CDR2 are SGHAT and FQNNGV. The CDR3 covers 17 residues. V trimming: 2 bases; J trimming: 2 bases; junction bases outside the gene matches: 8. CDR3 sequence: CASSLTRLAGYPYEQYV. As DNA, the CDR3 is TGTGCCAGCAGCTTAACCAGACTAGCGGGATACCCCTACGAGCAGTACGTC.

The chain is built from TRBV28 and TRBJ1-6; D is possibly TRBD1 (5 bases). Per germline, CDR1 MDHEN and CDR2 SYDVKM. V shed 10 bases and J shed 8 bases, with 18 bases lying between them. CDR3 length: 14 amino acids. The CDR3 nucleotides read TGTGCCACCAAAGCTCCGGGGCAATATTCACCCCTCCACTTT. It codes for CATKAPGQYSPLHF.

The V and J genes are TRBV20-1 and TRBJ1-3, with TRBD1 as a possible D gene (6 bases). V was trimmed by 6 bases and J by 2 bases, leaving 14 bases between them. Germline CDR1 reads DFQATT; CDR2 reads SNEGSKA (reference sequence). This CDR3 is built from 14 residues. The CDR3 loop reads CSAGHREAGNTIYF. CDR3 in DNA: TGCAGTGCCGGCCACAGGGAGGCTGGAAACACCATATATTTT.

The genes are TRBV6-5 and TRBJ1-5, with TRBD1 as a possible D gene (6 bases). The CDR3 extends over 13 amino acids. In germline, CDR1 is MNHEY, CDR2 SVGAGI. V dropped 6 bases and J dropped 9 bases, with 15 bases sitting between them. CDR3 sequence (DNA): TGTGCCAGCAGGACGGGGGGCTGGGGGCCCCAGCATTTT. Its translation is CASRTGGWGPQHF.

The J gene is TRBJ2-3, the V gene TRBV7-2, with TRBD2 as a possible D gene (6 bases). The germline V and J ends were trimmed by 1 base and 2 bases, with 13 bases remaining between them. Germline lookup yields CDR1 SGHTA and CDR2 FQGNSA. This CDR3 spans 16 amino acids. The CDR3 spells CASSLGGLLFTDTQYF. The CDR3 bases are TGTGCCAGCAGCTTAGGGGGACTCCTGTTCACAGATACGCAGTATTTT.

This clonotype was seen just once. The chain joins TRBV3-1 to TRBJ2-7; no reliable D call. V gave up 5 bases and J gave up 5 bases, with 7 bases separating them. The length of the CDR3 is 11 residues. Germline-derived CDR1 and CDR2 are LGHDT and YNNKEL (reference sequence). The CDR3 reads CASSSSDEQYF. CDR3 nucleotides: TGTGCCAGCAGCTCCTCGGACGAGCAGTACTTC.

The rearrangement links TRBV3-1 to TRBJ1-5; perhaps TRBD1 as D (6 bases). Germline assignment: CDR1 LGHDT and CDR2 YNNKEL (reference sequence). V was pared by 3 bases and J by 4 bases, with 10 bases between. The CDR3 spans 14 residues. The CDR3 coding sequence is TGTGCCAGCAGCCAGCGAGGGGGAAATCAGCCCCAGCATTTT. This codes for CASSQRGGNQPQHF.

The chain is built from TRBV4-1 and TRBJ1-5; D perhaps matches TRBD1 (6 bases). From germline, CDR1 is MGHRA and CDR2 YSYEKL. Trimming stripped 2 bases from V and 4 bases from J, with 18 bases between. This CDR3 comprises 17 residues. CDR3 protein: CASSQRQAPQGNQPQHF. CDR3 DNA sequence: TGCGCCAGCAGCCAACGCCAGGCTCCCCAGGGGAATCAGCCCCAGCATTTT.

The chain combines TRBV12-3 or TRBV12-4 with TRBJ2-5; the D gene could be TRBD1 or TRBD2 (5 bases each). The CDR3 runs to 15 residues. The ends were cut back, 4 bases at V and 5 bases at J, with 17 bases in the middle. DNA for the CDR3: TGTGCCAGCAGTTCCCAGGGAGAGGCGATTGAGACCCAGTACTTC. This gives the protein CASSSQGEAIETQYF.

The chain has TRBV30 and TRBJ2-4; D is undetermined. V lost 2 bases and J 2 bases, leaving 13 bases between the germline ends. This CDR3 comprises 15 residues. Germline V gene sequence: CDR1 GTSNPN, CDR2 SVGIG (reference sequence). DNA of the CDR3: TGTGCCTGGAGTAAAGGGTTTGGGACCAAAAACATTCAGTACTTC. Translating gives CAWSKGFGTKNIQYF.

V and J are TRBV13 and TRBJ1-5; D ambiguous. The germline CDR1 and CDR2 sequences are PRHDT and FYEKMQ (reference sequence). Trimming took 1 base from V and 3 from J, leaving 4 bases between them. This CDR3 comprises 13 residues. CDR3 region: CASSLVDNQPQHF. The CDR3 DNA reads as TGTGCCAGCAGCTTAGTGGACAATCAGCCCCAGCATTTT.